This is a list of T cell receptor beta chains from one sample in a study of CD8 T cells in Susac syndrome. Each CDR3 protein is one row after TCRdb ran MiXCR on the immunoSEQ multiplex PCR reads. Of around 160,000 distinct CDR3 sequences listed, 94% were seen once; the top ten hold around 0.093%. Material for sequencing was CD4+ T cells from PBMCs. The receptor source for this set is a human donor with multiple sclerosis. Each CDR3 is given with its conserved first and last residue. The order of the fields is V gene, D gene, J gene, clone size, CDR3 DNA, CDR3 protein. A D gene is named only where the DNA matches it firmly. Only some rows state a clone size, as once, few, many or a class for expanded clones.

TRBV7-3,NA,TRBJ1-5,NA,TGTGCCAGCAGCTTAACGGCGGATCAGCCCCAGCATTTT,CASSLTADQPQHF
TRBV4-3,NA,TRBJ2-7,NA,TGCGCCAGCAGCCAAGAGAGTAGCGTTGGCGAGCAGTACTTC,CASSQESSVGEQYF
TRBV9,NA,TRBJ2-2,NA,TGTGCCAGCAGCGTCCTAAGCGGGAACACCGGGGAGCTGTTTTTT,CASSVLSGNTGELFF
TRBV4-2,TRBD1,TRBJ1-5,NA,TGTGCCAGCAGCCAAGAGACGGGACAGGGCCTGCCCCAGCATTTT,CASSQETGQGLPQHF
TRBV20-1,TRBD2,TRBJ2-4,NA,TGCAGTGCTAGGAGCTACTCCGGGACTAACGAGTACTTC,CSARSYSGTNEYF
TRBV4-1,TRBD2,TRBJ2-7,NA,TGCGCCAGCAGCCTCGGACTAGTGTCCTACGAGCAGTACTTC,CASSLGLVSYEQYF
TRBV4-2,NA,TRBJ1-5,NA,TGTGCCAGCAGCCAATCCCGGGGTTCGGATCAGCCCCAGCATTTT,CASSQSRGSDQPQHF
TRBV5-5,NA,TRBJ1-4,NA,TGTGCCAGCAGACTGGGGATGGGTTATGAAAAACTGTTTTTT,CASRLGMGYEKLFF
TRBV19,NA,TRBJ2-3,NA,TGTGCCAGTAGAGAATCCAGCGCCACAGATACGCAGTATTTT,CASRESSATDTQYF
TRBV30,TRBD1,TRBJ1-1,NA,TGTGCCTGGATTAGTCACGGGACAGGGGGCCTGGAAGCTTTCTTT,CAWISHGTGGLEAFF
TRBV12-3/TRBV12-4,TRBD1,TRBJ2-2,NA,TGTGCCAGCAACTGGGACAGGGAGGCCGGGGAGCTGTTTTTT,CASNWDREAGELFF
TRBV6-5,TRBD1,TRBJ1-5,NA,TGTGCCAGCAGTGGGACAGGCTCGGGCAATCAGCCCCAGCATTTT,CASSGTGSGNQPQHF
TRBV7-2,NA,TRBJ2-3,NA,TGTGCCAGCATAAGTCAGGCGGCAGATACGCAGTATTTT,CASISQAADTQYF
TRBV29-1,TRBD2,TRBJ2-7,NA,TGCAGCGTTGCTAGCGGCAACTACGAGCAGTACTTC,CSVASGNYEQYF
TRBV19,NA,TRBJ1-2,NA,TGTGCCAGTAGTGTTCTTAGAGGAGATGGCTACACCTTC,CASSVLRGDGYTF
TRBV27,NA,TRBJ1-1,once,TGTGCCAGCAGTTTCGAGACACTGAGTAGCACTGAAGCTTTCTTT,CASSFETLSSTEAFF
TRBV12-3/TRBV12-4,NA,TRBJ1-5,NA,TGTGCCAGCAGTCTCCGAAATTGGCCCCAGCATTTT,CASSLRNWPQHF
TRBV2,NA,TRBJ2-2,once,TGTGCCAGCAGTGGGGACAACGGGGAGCTGTTTTTT,CASSGDNGELFF
TRBV6-1,NA,TRBJ2-6,NA,TGTGCCAGCAGTCCGGGACTGTTACCCTCGCGCTCTGGGGCCAACGTCCTGACTTTC,CASSPGLLPSRSGANVLTF
TRBV5-1,TRBD1,TRBJ2-7,NA,TGCGCCAGCAGCGGGGGGACAGGGGGCTACGAGCAGTACTTC,CASSGGTGGYEQYF
TRBV20-1,NA,TRBJ2-5,NA,TGCAGTGCACCGACGCCATGGGAGACCCAGTACTTC,CSAPTPWETQYF
TRBV10-2,NA,TRBJ2-2,NA,TGCGCCAGCGGCCGACTAGAGCGCGCCGGGGAGCTGTTTTTT,CASGRLERAGELFF
TRBV4-3,NA,TRBJ1-4,NA,TGCGCCAGCAGCCAAGGAAACAGGGTAGCTGAAAAACTGTTTTTT,CASSQGNRVAEKLFF
TRBV12-3/TRBV12-4,NA,TRBJ1-5,NA,TGTGCCAGCAGTTTAGGGGACCAGCCCCAGCATTTT,CASSLGDQPQHF
TRBV20-1,TRBD1,TRBJ1-3,NA,TGCAGTGCTAACCGAGGGCGGCAGGGGGACACCATATATTTT,CSANRGRQGDTIYF
TRBV4-1,TRBD1,TRBJ1-5,NA,TGCGCCAGCAGCCAAGATGGGACAGTCAATCAGCCCCAGCATTTT,CASSQDGTVNQPQHF
TRBV28,NA,TRBJ1-4,NA,TGTGCCAGCACCTTAGGGAAAAAACTGTTTTTT,CASTLGKKLFF
TRBV7-2,NA,TRBJ1-4,NA,TGTGCCAGCAGCCCCTCGAGCATGTGGACGGGGGAAAAACTGTTTTTT,CASSPSSMWTGEKLFF
TRBV3-1,NA,TRBJ1-1,NA,TGTGCCAGCAGCCCACAGGTCAACCGGGCTGAAGCTTTCTTT,CASSPQVNRAEAFF
TRBV7-2,NA,TRBJ2-1,NA,TGTGCCAGCAGCTTAGTGTTCACAGGGCCTAACAATGAGCAGTTCTTC,CASSLVFTGPNNEQFF
TRBV10-3,TRBD2,TRBJ2-5,NA,TGTGCCATCAGTGACTCTAGCGGCCAAGAGACCCAGTACTTC,CAISDSSGQETQYF
TRBV7-9,TRBD1,TRBJ2-2,NA,TGTGCCGGAGCTCGGACAGGGAGGAACACCGGGGAGCTGTTTTTT,CAGARTGRNTGELFF
TRBV5-6,NA,TRBJ2-3,NA,TGTGCCAGCAGCTCGGTTAAGGGGATGGGTACGCAGTATTTT,CASSSVKGMGTQYF
TRBV29-1,NA,TRBJ1-5,NA,TGCAGCGTTGAAACCCGGGGGGATCAGCCCCAGCATTTT,CSVETRGDQPQHF
TRBV4-2,TRBD2,TRBJ2-7,once,TGTGCCAGCAGCCTTCAGCGGGAGGGGGCCTACGAGCAGTACTTC,CASSLQREGAYEQYF
TRBV7-2,TRBD1,TRBJ2-5,NA,TGTGCCAGCAGAGTTACAGGGGTCGGGGAGACCCAGTACTTC,CASRVTGVGETQYF
TRBV18,TRBD1,TRBJ1-1,NA,TGTGCCAGCTCACCAGGGACAGGGTTGTCGACTGAAGCTTTCTTT,CASSPGTGLSTEAFF
TRBV20-1,NA,TRBJ2-1,NA,TGCAGTGCCAGGCCCCCGAGCGCGACTAATTACAATGAGCAGTTCTTC,CSARPPSATNYNEQFF
TRBV27,NA,TRBJ1-2,NA,TGTGCCAGCAGTTTAGTACAGGGCACATATGGCTACACCTTC,CASSLVQGTYGYTF
TRBV13,NA,TRBJ2-7,NA,TGTGCCAGCAGCTCTAGGTGGGCTTCCTACGAGCAGTACTTC,CASSSRWASYEQYF
TRBV30,NA,TRBJ1-2,NA,TGTGCCTGGAGTGTACCGGGTAACTATGGCTACACCTTC,CAWSVPGNYGYTF
TRBV27,NA,TRBJ1-1,NA,TGTGCCAGCAGTTTCCACGGCGGGGGGGGAACGAACACTGAAGCTTTCTTT,CASSFHGGGGTNTEAFF
TRBV20-1,NA,TRBJ2-2,NA,TGCAGTGTCACAGGAGGGACCGGGGAGCTGTTTTTT,CSVTGGTGELFF
TRBV11-2,NA,TRBJ2-5,NA,TGTGCCAGCAGCCCCCACCAGGGCCGGGAGACCCAGTACTTC,CASSPHQGRETQYF
TRBV6-5,TRBD1,TRBJ2-2,NA,TGTGCCAGCAGTTCCCCCTCCGGGACAGGCACCGGGGAGCTGTTTTTT,CASSSPSGTGTGELFF
TRBV5-1,TRBD1,TRBJ2-5,NA,TGCGCCAGCAGCTTCGGACAGGAACAAGAGACCCAGTACTTC,CASSFGQEQETQYF
TRBV20-1,TRBD2,TRBJ2-1,NA,TGCAGTGCTACGGGACTAGCGGGATCCAATGAGCAGTTCTTC,CSATGLAGSNEQFF
TRBV14,TRBD1,TRBJ1-2,NA,TGTGCCAGCAGTTACGGACAGGGGAGAGATGGCTACACCTTC,CASSYGQGRDGYTF
TRBV18,NA,TRBJ2-3,NA,TGTGCCAGCTCACCACCGGGGGAGAAAGATACGCAGTATTTT,CASSPPGEKDTQYF
TRBV20-1,NA,TRBJ1-4,NA,TGCAGTGCTCCGGCAACTAATGAAAAACTGTTTTTT,CSAPATNEKLFF
TRBV6-2/TRBV6-3,TRBD2,TRBJ2-7,NA,TGTGCCAGCAGTCCCCCACTAGCGGGAGGGCCTTCCGAGCAGTACTTC,CASSPPLAGGPSEQYF
TRBV30,NA,TRBJ1-4,NA,TGTGCCTGGAGTAACGCGTGGGGGGTAGAGGAAAAACTGTTTTTT,CAWSNAWGVEEKLFF
TRBV15,NA,TRBJ2-1,NA,TGTGCCACGCTCGAGGGCGGGACAGAGAATGAGCAGTTCTTC,CATLEGGTENEQFF